Listed below are T cell receptor beta chains from one sample, sequenced in a study of blood T cell repertoires in COVID-19. Clones were sequenced by immunoSEQ multiplex PCR, and TCRdb holds only the in-frame ones, with some missing. The data contain tens of thousands of clones, around four fifths of them singletons. The specimen sequenced was peripheral blood. All receptors come from a man aged 45-65 years with acute or convalescent COVID-19. Each CDR3 is given with its conserved first and last residue. The order of the fields is J gene, D gene, V gene, clone size, CDR3 protein, CDR3 DNA. D genes are given only for firm matches. Some rows have no size entry. The others give once, few or many, or a class for an expanded clone.

TRBJ2-1,TRBD2,TRBV6-5,.,CASSRLAGGQYEQFF,TGTGCCAGCAGTAGACTAGCGGGAGGTCAATATGAGCAGTTCTTC
TRBJ2-1,.,TRBV27,.,CASSLLSSYNEQFF,TGTGCCAGCAGTTTACTCAGCTCCTACAATGAGCAGTTCTTC
TRBJ2-4,TRBD2,TRBV7-9,.,CASSLGLAGVGNIQYF,TGTGCCAGCAGCCTTGGACTAGCGGGAGTAGGGAACATTCAGTACTTC
TRBJ1-1,TRBD1,TRBV7-9,.,CASSPLIRTGTNEAFF,TGTGCCAGCAGCCCTTTGATACGGACAGGGACAAATGAAGCTTTCTTT
TRBJ1-1,TRBD1,TRBV9,.,CASSPTGDTEAFF,TGTGCCAGCAGCCCCACAGGGGACACTGAAGCTTTCTTT
TRBJ2-3,TRBD2,TRBV5-1,.,CASSLAGSPTDTQYF,TGCGCCAGCAGCTTAGCGGGGTCTCCCACAGATACGCAGTATTTT
TRBJ2-7,.,TRBV9,.,CASSQGDYEQYF,TGTGCCAGCAGCCAAGGGGACTACGAGCAGTACTTC
TRBJ1-2,.,TRBV5-1,once,CASSLAGGADGYTF,TGCGCCAGCAGCTTGGCCGGAGGGGCCGATGGCTACACCTTC
TRBJ1-4,TRBD1,TRBV7-9,few,CASSQQGARGEKLFF,TGTGCCAGCAGTCAACAGGGGGCGCGCGGCGAAAAACTGTTTTTT
TRBJ1-5,.,TRBV7-6,.,CASSLGGPSNQPQHF,TGTGCCAGCAGCTTAGGAGGTCCCAGCAATCAGCCCCAGCATTTT
TRBJ2-2,TRBD1,TRBV10-1,.,CASSLGQGDGELFF,TGCGCCAGCAGCCTGGGACAGGGGGACGGGGAGCTGTTTTTT
TRBJ2-5,TRBD2,TRBV7-3,few,CASSFPEGRELTQYF,TGTGCCAGCAGCTTCCCGGAGGGGCGGGAGCTGACCCAGTACTTC
TRBJ1-3,TRBD1,TRBV11-2,.,CASSHGTGGSTIYF,TGTGCCAGCAGCCACGGGACAGGGGGAAGCACCATATATTTT
TRBJ2-1,.,TRBV28,.,CASILGDEQFF,TGTGCCAGCATCCTGGGCGATGAGCAGTTCTTC
TRBJ1-5,TRBD1,TRBV23-1,.,CASLQTGTGDNLQNQPQHF,TGCGCCAGTCTTCAAACCGGGACAGGGGATAACCTGCAAAATCAGCCCCAGCATTTT
TRBJ2-1,TRBD2,TRBV9,.,CASSVELANYNEQFF,TGTGCCAGCAGCGTAGAACTAGCGAATTACAATGAGCAGTTCTTC
TRBJ2-1,.,TRBV6-5,.,CASSLTGYNEQFF,TGTGCCAGCAGTTTGACAGGCTACAATGAGCAGTTCTTC
TRBJ2-5,.,TRBV28,once,CASRPSGLSQETQYF,TGTGCCAGCAGACCCTCGGGACTGTCCCAAGAGACCCAGTACTTC
TRBJ2-2,.,TRBV7-8,.,CASSSSDTGELFF,TGTGCCAGCAGCTCCTCGGACACCGGGGAGCTGTTTTTT
TRBJ2-7,.,TRBV21-1,once,CASGKKNPSSYEQYF,TGTGCCAGCGGCAAGAAAAACCCGAGCTCCTACGAGCAGTACTTC
TRBJ2-7,.,TRBV23-1,.,CASSHLQRTPYEQYF,TGCGCCAGCAGTCACCTCCAACGGACACCCTACGAGCAGTACTTC
TRBJ2-2,TRBD1,TRBV18,.,CASSLQGQGAAGELFF,TGTGCCAGCTCACTCCAGGGACAGGGGGCCGCCGGGGAGCTGTTTTTT
TRBJ2-6,.,TRBV28,.,CASLQSSVSGANVLTF,TGTGCCAGCTTACAGTCGTCCGTCTCTGGGGCCAACGTCCTGACTTTC
TRBJ2-5,TRBD2,TRBV6-6,.,CASSYSKAGEETQYF,TGTGCCAGCAGTTACTCGAAGGCGGGGGAAGAGACCCAGTACTTC
TRBJ1-1,.,TRBV19,.,CASTIAGLVGGNTEAFF,TGTGCCAGTACCATAGCGGGGCTGGTAGGAGGGAACACTGAAGCTTTCTTT
TRBJ2-1,TRBD2,TRBV29-1,.,CSAGLADNEQFF,TGCAGCGCGGGACTAGCGGACAATGAGCAGTTCTTC
TRBJ2-2,.,TRBV12-3/TRBV12-4,.,CASTRLTGGELFF,TGTGCCAGCACCCGACTTACCGGCGGGGAGCTGTTTTTT
TRBJ1-1,TRBD1,TRBV2,.,CASSPLGTGLSAFF,TGTGCCAGCAGCCCCCTTGGGACAGGATTGTCAGCTTTCTTT
TRBJ2-5,.,TRBV6-5,few,CASSSGARETQYF,TGTGCCAGCAGTTCTGGGGCGCGGGAGACCCAGTACTTC
TRBJ1-6,.,TRBV7-3,.,CASSSAGTNSPLHF,TGTGCCAGCAGCTCCGCGGGGACTAATTCACCCCTCCACTTT
TRBJ2-1,TRBD2,TRBV27,.,CASSFTTSGVKKFF,TGTGCCAGCAGTTTCACGACTAGCGGGGTTAAAAAGTTCTTC
TRBJ1-4,TRBD1,TRBV2,.,CASRGTGAALFF,TGTGCCAGCAGAGGGACAGGGGCGGCCCTGTTTTTT
TRBJ1-2,.,TRBV7-6,.,CASSSVGGYGYTF,TGTGCCAGCAGCTCCGTGGGAGGATATGGCTACACCTTC
TRBJ1-5,TRBD1,TRBV7-2,.,CASSTQGASNQPQHF,TGTGCCAGCAGCACACAGGGGGCCAGCAATCAGCCCCAGCATTTT
TRBJ1-3,.,TRBV6-5,few,CASSQDTFSGNTIYF,TGTGCCAGCAGCCAAGACACTTTCTCTGGAAACACCATATATTTT
TRBJ1-1,.,TRBV10-1,.,CASSETNMNTEAFF,TGCGCCAGCAGTGAGACAAACATGAACACTGAAGCTTTCTTT
TRBJ2-1,TRBD2,TRBV5-1,.,CASSLQLAGGGQFF,TGCGCCAGCAGCTTGCAACTAGCGGGGGGCGGGCAGTTCTTC